This TCR beta chain was captured in a study of HIV-infected patients and healthy controls. Whole-study findings and limits: HIV+ repertoires were severely depleted of MAIT alpha-chain CDR3s, unlike healthy controls. HIV-infected patients shared fewer CDR3 sequences between individuals than healthy controls.

Trimming left V 7 bases short and J 4 bases short, with 22 bases between. CDR3 length: 16 amino acids. Germline CDR1 SNHLY, CDR2 FYNNEI. Whole blood was used without fractionation, so all unsorted peripheral T cells were included. Reverse transcription used approximately 500 ng RNA and constant-region primers for alpha and beta. Each of the alpha and beta chains got its own library through chain-specific third strand synthesis with indices. A 12-nucleotide barcode per molecule came from two concatenated random hexamers added pre-amplification. TCRdb ran MiXCR on the 5' RACE reads and lists one entry per CDR3 protein. The sample comprises 19,000 or so distinct CDR3 sequences, approximately 10% of which are singletons, and 6.5% rests with the top ten. This clonotype was counted many times. Its specificity is unknown.

The V gene is TRBV2, the J gene TRBJ1-1; a weak D match, TRBD1 (6 bases). The clonotype comes from an adult in good health. Specimen: blood. In DNA, the CDR3 is TGTGCCAGCAAATTGGACGGACTAGGGGGGACCACTGAAGCTTTCTTT. This encodes CASKLDGLGGTTEAFF.